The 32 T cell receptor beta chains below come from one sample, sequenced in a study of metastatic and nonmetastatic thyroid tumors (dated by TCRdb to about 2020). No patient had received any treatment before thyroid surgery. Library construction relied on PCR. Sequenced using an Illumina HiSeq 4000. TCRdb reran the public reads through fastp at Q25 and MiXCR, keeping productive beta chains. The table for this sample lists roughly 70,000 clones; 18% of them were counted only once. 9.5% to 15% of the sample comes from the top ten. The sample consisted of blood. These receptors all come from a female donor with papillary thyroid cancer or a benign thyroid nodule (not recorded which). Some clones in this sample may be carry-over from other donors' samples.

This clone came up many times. Here the CDR3 reads CASSLTGGETQYF. Here the CDR3 DNA reads TGCGCCAGCAGCCTTACAGGGGGAGAGACCCAGTACTTC. The chain employs TRBV4-1 and TRBJ2-5; 8 positions agree with TRBD1. The CDR3 extends over 13 amino acids. The V and J ends lost 4 bases and 4 bases, in that order; junction bases with no gene match: 2. Germline CDR1 reads MGHRA; CDR2 reads YSYEKL.

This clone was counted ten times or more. Here the CDR3 reads CASSTQMNTEAFF. The CDR3 DNA follows: TGTGCCAGCAGTACACAGATGAACACTGAAGCTTTCTTT. This sequence joins TRBV6-1 and TRBJ1-1; D not certain. CDR3 size: 13 residues. Germline CDR1 reads MNHNS; CDR2 reads SASEGT. Trimming took 5 bases from V and 0 from J, leaving 7 bases between them.

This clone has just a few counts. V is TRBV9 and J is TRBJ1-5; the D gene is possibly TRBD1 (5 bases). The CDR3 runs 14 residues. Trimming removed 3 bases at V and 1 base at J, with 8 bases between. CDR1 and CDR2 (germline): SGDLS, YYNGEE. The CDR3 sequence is CASSARQSNQPQHF. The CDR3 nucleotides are TGTGCCAGCAGCGCCCGACAGAGCAATCAGCCCCAGCATTTT.

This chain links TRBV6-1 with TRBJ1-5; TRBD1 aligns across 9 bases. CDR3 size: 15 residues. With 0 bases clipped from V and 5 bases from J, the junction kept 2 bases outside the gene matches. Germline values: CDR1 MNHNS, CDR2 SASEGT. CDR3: CASSEAWTGDQPQHF. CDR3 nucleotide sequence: TGTGCCAGCAGTGAAGCCTGGACAGGGGATCAGCCCCAGCATTTT.

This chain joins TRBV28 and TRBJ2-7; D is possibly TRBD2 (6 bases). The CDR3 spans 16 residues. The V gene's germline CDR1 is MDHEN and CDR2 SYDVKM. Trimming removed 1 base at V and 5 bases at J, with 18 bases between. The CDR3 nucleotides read TGTGCCAGCAGTTTATCTAGTCGGGAGTTTTCCGACGAGCAGTACTTC. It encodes CASSLSSREFSDEQYF.

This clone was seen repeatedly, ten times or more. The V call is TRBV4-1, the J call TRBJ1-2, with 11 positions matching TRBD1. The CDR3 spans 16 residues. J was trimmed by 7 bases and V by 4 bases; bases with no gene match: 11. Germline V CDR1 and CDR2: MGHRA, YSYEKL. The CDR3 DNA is TGCGCCAGCAGCCCCGGACAGGGGGCTAGATTGCGTGGCTACACCTTC. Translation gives CASSPGQGARLRGYTF.

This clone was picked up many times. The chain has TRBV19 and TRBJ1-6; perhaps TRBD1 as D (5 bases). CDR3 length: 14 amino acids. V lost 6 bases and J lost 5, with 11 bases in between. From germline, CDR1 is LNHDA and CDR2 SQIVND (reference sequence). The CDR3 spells CASSAGRDNSPLHF. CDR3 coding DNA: TGTGCCAGTAGCGCAGGCAGGGATAATTCACCCCTCCACTTT. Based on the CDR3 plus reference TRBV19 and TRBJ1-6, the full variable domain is DGGITQSPKYLFRKEGQNVTLSCEQNLNHDAMYWYRQDPGQGLRLIYYSQIVNDFQKGDIAEGYSVSREKKESFPLTVTSAQKNPTAFYLCASSAGRDNSPLHFGNGTRLTVT.

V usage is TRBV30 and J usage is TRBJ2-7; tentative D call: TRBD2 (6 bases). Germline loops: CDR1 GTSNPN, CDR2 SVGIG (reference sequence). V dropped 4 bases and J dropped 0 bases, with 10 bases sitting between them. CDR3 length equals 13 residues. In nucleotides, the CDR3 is TGTGCCTGGAACGGGGGAAGCTCCTACGAGCAGTACTTC. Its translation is CAWNGGSSYEQYF.

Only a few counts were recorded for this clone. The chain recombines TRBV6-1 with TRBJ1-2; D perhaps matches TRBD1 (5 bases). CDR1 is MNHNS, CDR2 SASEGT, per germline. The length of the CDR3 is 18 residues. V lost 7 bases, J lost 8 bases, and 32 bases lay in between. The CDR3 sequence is CASIGEDIDWIGVTGYTF. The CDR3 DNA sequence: TGTGCCAGCATTGGCGAGGACATCGATTGGATTGGAGTGACGGGCTACACCTTC.

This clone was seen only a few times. CDR3 region: CATSRVSTPGETQYF. The CDR3 bases are TGTGCCACCAGCAGAGTCAGTACACCTGGAGAGACCCAGTACTTC. V is TRBV15 and J is TRBJ2-5; D remains unclear. Per germline, CDR1 LNHNV and CDR2 YYDKDF (reference sequence). This CDR3 has 15 amino acids. The ends were cut back, 1 base at V and 4 bases at J, with 13 bases in the middle.

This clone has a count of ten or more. CDR3: CASSVGLAGGNSYEQYF. The CDR3 DNA follows: TGTGCCAGCAGCGTGGGACTAGCGGGAGGTAACTCCTACGAGCAGTACTTC. The chain couples TRBV11-2 to TRBJ2-7, with TRBD2 matching over 15 bases. The CDR3 loop spans 17 amino acids. Unmatched junction bases numbered 5, after V lost 5 bases and J lost 0 bases. Germline CDR1 reads SGHAT; CDR2 reads FQNNGV.

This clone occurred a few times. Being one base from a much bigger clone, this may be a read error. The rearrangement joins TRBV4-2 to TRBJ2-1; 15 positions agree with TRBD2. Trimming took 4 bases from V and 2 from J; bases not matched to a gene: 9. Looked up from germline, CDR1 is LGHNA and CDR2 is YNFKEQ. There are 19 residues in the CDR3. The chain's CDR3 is CASSPPGTSGRNPYNEQFF. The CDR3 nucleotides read TGTGCCAGCAGCCCCCCCGGGACTAGCGGGAGGAACCCCTACAATGAGCAGTTCTTC.

The CDR3 sequence: CASRKDISGYTF. The CDR3, as DNA: TGCGCCAGCAGGAAGGACATTAGTGGCTACACCTTC. The chain combines TRBV5-1 with TRBJ1-2, with D perhaps TRBD1 (5 bases). The V gene lost 5 bases and the J gene lost 7 bases, with 12 bases spanning the gap. This CDR3 region has 12 residues. Germline CDR1 SGHRS, CDR2 YFSETQ.

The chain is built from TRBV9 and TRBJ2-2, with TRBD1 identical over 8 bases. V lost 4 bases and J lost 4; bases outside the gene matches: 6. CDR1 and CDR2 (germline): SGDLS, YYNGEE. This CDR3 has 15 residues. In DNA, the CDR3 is TGTGCCAGCAGCCCCTGGACAGGGTCCACCGGGGAGCTGTTTTTT. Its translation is CASSPWTGSTGELFF.

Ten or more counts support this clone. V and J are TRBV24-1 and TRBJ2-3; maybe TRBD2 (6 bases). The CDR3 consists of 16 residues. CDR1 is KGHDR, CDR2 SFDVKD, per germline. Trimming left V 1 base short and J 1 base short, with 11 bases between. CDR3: CATSDFSGVGTDTQYF. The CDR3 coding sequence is TGTGCCACCAGTGATTTTTCGGGAGTGGGCACAGATACGCAGTATTTT.

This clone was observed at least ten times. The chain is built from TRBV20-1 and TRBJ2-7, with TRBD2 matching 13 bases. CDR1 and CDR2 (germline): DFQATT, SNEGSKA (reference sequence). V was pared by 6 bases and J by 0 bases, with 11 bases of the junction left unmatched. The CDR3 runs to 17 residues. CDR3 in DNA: TGCAGTGCCCATGGAAAGACTAGCGGGGGGTTCTCCTACGAGCAGTACTTC. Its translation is CSAHGKTSGGFSYEQYF.

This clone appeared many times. CDR3 region: CATSDPDTVEAFF. CDR3 sequence (DNA): TGTGCCACCAGTGATCCCGACACAGTGGAAGCTTTCTTT. V gene TRBV24-1 combines with J gene TRBJ1-1; D is ambiguous. V was trimmed by 3 bases and J by 8 bases, leaving 12 bases between them. Per the germline V gene, CDR1 is KGHDR and CDR2 is SFDVKD. The CDR3 covers 13 residues.

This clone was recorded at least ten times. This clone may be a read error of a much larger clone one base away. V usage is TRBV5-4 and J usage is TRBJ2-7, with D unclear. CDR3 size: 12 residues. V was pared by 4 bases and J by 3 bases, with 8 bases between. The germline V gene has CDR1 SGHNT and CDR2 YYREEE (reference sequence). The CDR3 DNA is TGTGCCAGCAGCCCGGACGGCTACGAGCAGTACTTC. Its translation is CASSPDGYEQYF.

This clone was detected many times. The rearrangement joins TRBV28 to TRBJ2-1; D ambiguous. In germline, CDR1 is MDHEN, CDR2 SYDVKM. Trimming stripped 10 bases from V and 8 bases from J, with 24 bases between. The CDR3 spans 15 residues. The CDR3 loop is CATINMVWETHEQFF. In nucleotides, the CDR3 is TGTGCCACCATAAACATGGTGTGGGAAACGCATGAGCAGTTCTTC.

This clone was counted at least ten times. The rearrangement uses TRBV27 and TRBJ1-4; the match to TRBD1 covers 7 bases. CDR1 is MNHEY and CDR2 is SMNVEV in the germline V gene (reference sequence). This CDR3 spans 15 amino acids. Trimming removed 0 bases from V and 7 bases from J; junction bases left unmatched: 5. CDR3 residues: CASSLSGGGGEKLFF. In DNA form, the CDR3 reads TGTGCCAGCAGTTTATCGGGAGGGGGCGGTGAAAAACTGTTTTTT.

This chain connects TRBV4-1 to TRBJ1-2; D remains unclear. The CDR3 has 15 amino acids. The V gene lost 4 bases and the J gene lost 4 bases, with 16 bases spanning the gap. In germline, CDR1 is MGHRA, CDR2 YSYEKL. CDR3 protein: CASSPLRVGAYGYTF. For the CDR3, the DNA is TGCGCCAGCAGCCCTTTACGAGTGGGCGCCTATGGCTACACCTTC.

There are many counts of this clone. In DNA, the CDR3 is TGTGCCAGCAGCGGTGTTGTGGGAGAGCAGTACTTC. As protein: CASSGVVGEQYF. The J gene is TRBJ2-7, the V gene TRBV9; D uncertain. Germline V gives CDR1 SGDLS, CDR2 YYNGEE. Trimming pared 3 bases from V and 7 bases from J, leaving 11 bases between. The CDR3 totals 12 residues.

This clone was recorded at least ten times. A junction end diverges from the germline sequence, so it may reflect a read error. CDR3 region: CASSDGQGAWPQHF. The CDR3 nucleotides read TGTGCCAGCAGTGACGGACAGGGGGCTTGGCCCCAGCATTTC. This sequence joins TRBV25-1 and TRBJ1-5; 11 nucleotides align to TRBD1. CDR3 size: 14 residues. The V gene's germline CDR1 is MGHDK and CDR2 SYGVNS.

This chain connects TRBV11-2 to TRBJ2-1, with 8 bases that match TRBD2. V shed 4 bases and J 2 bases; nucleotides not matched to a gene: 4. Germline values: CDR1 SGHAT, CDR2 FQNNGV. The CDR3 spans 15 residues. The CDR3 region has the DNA TGTGCCAGCAGCTCCACGGGGGGGGCCTACAATGAGCAGTTCTTC. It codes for CASSSTGGAYNEQFF.

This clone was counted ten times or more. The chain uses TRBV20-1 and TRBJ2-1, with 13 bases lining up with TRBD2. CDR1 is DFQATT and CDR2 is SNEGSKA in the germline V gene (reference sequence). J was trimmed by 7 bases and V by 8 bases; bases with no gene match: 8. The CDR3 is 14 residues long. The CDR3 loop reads CSLEKGLAGNEQFF. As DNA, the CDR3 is TGCAGTCTAGAAAAGGGACTAGCGGGAAATGAGCAGTTCTTC.

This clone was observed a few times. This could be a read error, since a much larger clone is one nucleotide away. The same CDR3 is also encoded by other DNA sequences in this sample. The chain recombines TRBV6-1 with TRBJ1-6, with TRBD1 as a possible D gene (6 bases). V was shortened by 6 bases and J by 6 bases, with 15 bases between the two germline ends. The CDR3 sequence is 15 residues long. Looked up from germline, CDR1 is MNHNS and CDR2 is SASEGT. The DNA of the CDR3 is TGTGCCAGCAGCCAAACTACAGGGTCTAATTCACCCCTCCACTTT. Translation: CASSQTTGSNSPLHF.

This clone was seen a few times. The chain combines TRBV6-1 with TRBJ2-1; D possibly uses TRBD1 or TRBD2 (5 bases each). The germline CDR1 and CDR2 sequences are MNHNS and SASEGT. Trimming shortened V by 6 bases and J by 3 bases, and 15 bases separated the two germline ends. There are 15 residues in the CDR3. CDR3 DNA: TGTGCCAGCAGCCTCCCATGGGACCACTACAATGAGCAGTTCTTC. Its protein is CASSLPWDHYNEQFF.

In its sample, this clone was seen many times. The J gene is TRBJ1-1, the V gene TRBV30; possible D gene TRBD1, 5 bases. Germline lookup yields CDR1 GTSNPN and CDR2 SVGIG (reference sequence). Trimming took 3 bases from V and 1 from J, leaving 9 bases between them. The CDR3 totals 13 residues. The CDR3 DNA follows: TGTGCCTGGAGATGGGGACCGAACACTGAAGCTTTCTTT. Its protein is CAWRWGPNTEAFF.

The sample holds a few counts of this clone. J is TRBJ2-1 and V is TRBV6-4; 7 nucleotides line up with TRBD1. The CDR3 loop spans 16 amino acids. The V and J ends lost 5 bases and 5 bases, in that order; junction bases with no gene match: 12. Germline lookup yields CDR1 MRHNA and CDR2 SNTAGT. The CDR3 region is CASSREGGNPNNEQFF. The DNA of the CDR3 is TGTGCCAGCAGTCGCGAAGGGGGCAATCCTAACAATGAGCAGTTCTTC.

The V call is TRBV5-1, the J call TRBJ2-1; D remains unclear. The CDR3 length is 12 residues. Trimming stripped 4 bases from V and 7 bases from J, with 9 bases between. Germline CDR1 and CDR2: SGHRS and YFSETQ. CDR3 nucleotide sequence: TGCGCCAGCAGCGCGGTGCGGAATGAGCAGTTCTTC. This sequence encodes CASSAVRNEQFF.

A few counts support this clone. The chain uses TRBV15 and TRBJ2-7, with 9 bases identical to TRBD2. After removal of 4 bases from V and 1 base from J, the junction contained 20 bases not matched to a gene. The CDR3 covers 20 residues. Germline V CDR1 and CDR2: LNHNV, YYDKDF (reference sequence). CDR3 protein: CATSKRGTGLATVESYEQYF. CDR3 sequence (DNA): TGTGCCACCAGCAAGAGGGGAACAGGACTAGCGACCGTAGAATCCTACGAGCAGTACTTC. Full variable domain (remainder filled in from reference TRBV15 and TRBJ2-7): DAMVIQNPRYQVTQFGKPVTLSCSQTLNHNVMYWYQQKSSQAPKLLFHYYDKDFNNEADTPDNFQSRRPNTSFCFLDIRSPGLGDTAMYLCATSKRGTGLATVESYEQYFGPGTRLTVT.

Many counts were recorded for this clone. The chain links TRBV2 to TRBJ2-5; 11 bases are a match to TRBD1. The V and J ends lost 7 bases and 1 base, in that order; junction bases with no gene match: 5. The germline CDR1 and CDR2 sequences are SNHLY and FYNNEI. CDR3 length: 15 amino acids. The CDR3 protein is CASTRDRGIQETQYF. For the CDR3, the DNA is TGTGCCAGCACCCGGGACAGGGGGATCCAAGAGACCCAGTACTTC.